Listed here are 4 T cell receptor beta chains from one sample, sequenced in a study of cytomegalovirus exposure and HLA in healthy donors. Researchers ran the PCR with 60 Vbeta and 13 Jbeta primers. Clones were sequenced by immunoSEQ multiplex PCR, and TCRdb holds only the in-frame ones, with some missing. The sample records roughly 150,000 clones, approximately 82% being singletons. Source material: PBMCs. The receptors were gathered from a woman between 45 and 60 years old in good health and CMV-seropositive.

The count of this clone is one. This chain connects TRBV19 to TRBJ2-7; D is perhaps TRBD1 (5 bases). CDR3 length: 15 amino acids. CDR1 is LNHDA, CDR2 SQIVND, per germline (reference sequence). Trimming removed 3 bases from V and 2 bases from J, with 14 bases in between. The CDR3 protein is CASSIGGAMTYEQYF. CDR3 sequence (DNA): TGTGCCAGTAGTATTGGTGGGGCTATGACCTACGAGCAGTACTTC.

V usage is TRBV7-9 and J usage is TRBJ2-1; D ambiguous. V was cut by 4 bases and J by 3 bases, with 4 bases left in between. Germline V gene lookup returns CDR1 SEHNR and CDR2 FQNEAQ (reference sequence). This CDR3 comprises 12 residues. Written as DNA, the CDR3 is TGTGCCAGCAGCTCAAACTACAATGAGCAGTTCTTC. Residues: CASSSNYNEQFF.

The chain uses TRBV2 and TRBJ2-6, with D tentatively TRBD1 (6 bases). CDR3 size: 15 residues. Germline CDR1 SNHLY, CDR2 FYNNEI. The ends were cut back, 6 bases at V and 2 bases at J, with 11 bases in the middle. Here the CDR3 reads CASRPQGTGANVLTF. DNA of the CDR3: TGTGCCAGCAGGCCTCAGGGGACTGGGGCCAACGTCCTGACTTTC. Together with reference TRBV2 and TRBJ2-6, the CDR3 gives the full variable domain: EPEVTQTPSHQVTQMGQEVILRCVPISNHLYFYWYRQILGQKVEFLVSFYNNEISEKSEIFDDQFSVERPDGSNFTLKIRSTKLEDSAMYFCASRPQGTGANVLTFGAGSRLTVL.

CDR3 protein: CASSWRTGSSLPLHF. The CDR3 DNA reads TGTGCCAGCAGTTGGAGGACAGGGTCCTCTTTACCCCTCCACTTT. The chain carries TRBV27 and TRBJ1-6; 8 nucleotides line up with TRBD1. The CDR3 is 15 amino acids. The ends lost 4 bases at V and 12 bases at J; junction bases unmatched: 11. The germline CDR1 and CDR2 sequences are MNHEY and SMNVEV (reference sequence).